The 32 T cell receptor beta chains listed next were all sequenced from one sample in a study of cytomegalovirus exposure and HLA in healthy donors. The study ran its PCR with 60 Vbeta and 13 Jbeta primers. Sequenced by immunoSEQ multiplex PCR; TCRdb stores in-frame clones only, minus some. The sample has tens of thousands of clones, approximately 78% seen once; the top ten hold roughly 8%. Sequencing was carried out using PBMCs. These receptors were collected from a man in his late teens or twenties in good health and CMV-seropositive.

The rearrangement joins TRBV30 to TRBJ2-7, with TRBD1 identical over 7 bases. Germline CDR1 GTSNPN, CDR2 SVGIG (reference sequence). This CDR3 is 11 amino acids long. V lost 3 bases and J lost 8; bases outside the gene matches: 4. Written as DNA, the CDR3 is TGTGCCTGGAGGACAGGGTACCAGCAGTACTTC. Translating gives CAWRTGYQQYF.

The rearrangement links TRBV6-5 to TRBJ1-2, with a possible D match to TRBD1 (6 bases). V was trimmed by 0 bases and J by 3 bases, leaving 11 bases between them. The germline V gene has CDR1 MNHEY and CDR2 SVGAGI. CDR3 length equals 15 residues. Here the CDR3 DNA reads TGTGCCAGCAGTTACTCAGAGCGGACAGACTATGGCTACACCTTC. Its protein product is CASSYSERTDYGYTF.

This chain connects TRBV9 to TRBJ1-2, with TRBD1 matching 8 bases. With 1 base clipped from V and 8 bases from J, the junction kept 10 bases outside the gene matches. The CDR3 spans 15 residues. CDR1 is SGDLS and CDR2 is YYNGEE in the germline V gene. The DNA for the CDR3 is TGTGCCAGCAGCGTAAGCCCAGGGGGCGCACAGGGCTACACCTTC. Its translation is CASSVSPGGAQGYTF.

This rearrangement joins TRBV6-1 to TRBJ2-4; D ambiguous. Germline CDR1 and CDR2: MNHNS and SASEGT. The CDR3 covers 13 residues. V shed 7 bases and J shed 0 bases, with 7 bases lying between them. CDR3: CASTTVAKNIQYF. For the CDR3, the DNA is TGTGCCAGCACAACAGTAGCCAAAAACATTCAGTACTTC.

This chain joins TRBV28 and TRBJ1-6; the D is unclear. Germline V gene sequence: CDR1 MDHEN, CDR2 SYDVKM. There are 14 residues in the CDR3. Trimming cost V 5 bases and J 9 bases, with 14 bases left between them. The CDR3 coding sequence is TGTGCCAGCAGTCCGATGGAGGGTCTTTCACCCCTCCACTTT. Its protein is CASSPMEGLSPLHF. Full variable domain (outside the CDR3, taken from reference TRBV28 and TRBJ1-6): DVKVTQSSRYLVKRTGEKVFLECVQDMDHENMFWYRQDPGLGLRLIYFSYDVKMKEKGDIPEGYSVSREKKERFSLILESASTNQTSMYLCASSPMEGLSPLHFGNGTRLTVT.

This clone showed up just once. V usage is TRBV29-1 and J usage is TRBJ2-2; perhaps TRBD1 as D (6 bases). The CDR3 length is 18 residues. Germline V CDR1 and CDR2: SQVTM, ANQGSEA. V was clipped by 7 bases and J by 6 bases, with 30 bases between them. CDR3 amino acids: CSAESARTAGEYPGELFF. The CDR3 DNA follows: TGCAGCGCCGAAAGCGCCAGGACAGCCGGAGAATACCCCGGGGAGCTGTTTTTT.

This chain connects TRBV5-1 to TRBJ2-3; the match to TRBD2 covers 8 bases. This CDR3 contains 16 residues. Per the germline V gene, CDR1 is SGHRS and CDR2 is YFSETQ. J gave up 4 bases and V 2 bases, and 9 bases lay outside the gene matches. CDR3 in DNA: TGCGCCAGCAGCTTCGGGGGGGATCCAATGGCAGATACGCAGTATTTT. It codes for CASSFGGDPMADTQYF.

Note on this clone: At one of its ends the junction is not consistent with the germline gene, which may arise from a read error. The genes are TRBV5-6 and TRBJ1-5; D is perhaps TRBD1 (6 bases). Germline values: CDR1 SGHDT, CDR2 YYEEEE. The CDR3 loop spans 16 amino acids. The CDR3: CASGLWDIDSNQPQHF. DNA of the CDR3: TGTGCCAGCGGCTTGTGGGACATCGATAGCAATCAGCCCCAGCATTTT. The full variable domain, rest sourced from reference TRBV5-6 and TRBJ1-5, is DAGVTQSPTHLIKTRGQQVTLRCSPKSGHDTVSWYQQALGQGPQFIFQYYEEEERQRGNFPDRFSGHQFPNYSSELNVNALLLGDSALYLCASGLWDIDSNQPQHFGDGTRLSIL.

This clone appeared once. The V and J genes are TRBV30 and TRBJ2-1; D uncertain. The V and J ends lost 0 bases and 4 bases respectively, with 13 bases between them. The CDR3 is 15 amino acids. The germline CDR1 and CDR2 sequences are GTSNPN and SVGIG (reference sequence). The CDR3 coding sequence is TGTGCCTGGAGTGTTGGCCTAGTGTCGTACAATGAGCAGTTCTTC. Translation gives CAWSVGLVSYNEQFF.

The chain joins TRBV10-1 to TRBJ2-3, with 7 bases lining up with TRBD1. With 8 bases clipped from V and 0 bases from J, the junction kept 8 bases outside the gene matches. Per the germline V gene, CDR1 is WNHNN and CDR2 is SYGVQD (reference sequence). The CDR3 is 15 residues long. Here the CDR3 reads CASQPTGISTDTQYF. CDR3 nucleotides: TGCGCCAGCCAACCGACAGGGATTAGCACAGATACGCAGTATTTT.

This chain links TRBV28 with TRBJ2-2; TRBD1 aligns across 7 bases. The CDR3 has 15 amino acids. Germline assignment: CDR1 MDHEN and CDR2 SYDVKM. V was clipped by 5 bases and J by 4 bases; unmatched bases: 7. CDR3 residues: CASSRSGTATGELFF. DNA of the CDR3: TGTGCCAGCAGTCGATCCGGGACAGCCACCGGGGAGCTGTTTTTT. The full variable domain, rest sourced from reference TRBV28 and TRBJ2-2, is DVKVTQSSRYLVKRTGEKVFLECVQDMDHENMFWYRQDPGLGLRLIYFSYDVKMKEKGDIPEGYSVSREKKERFSLILESASTNQTSMYLCASSRSGTATGELFFGEGSRLTVL.

J is TRBJ1-1 and V is TRBV5-1, with 7 bases that match TRBD1. Germline V gene data show CDR1 as SGHRS and CDR2 as YFSETQ. Trimming took 2 bases from V and 2 from J; bases not matched to a gene: 3. The CDR3 loop spans 14 amino acids. This chain's CDR3 is CASSFGTDNTEAFF. The CDR3 nucleotides are TGCGCCAGCAGCTTCGGGACAGATAACACTGAAGCTTTCTTT.

This sequence joins TRBV6-1 and TRBJ1-6, with 7 bases lining up with TRBD1. Trimming removed 2 bases from V and 7 bases from J; junction bases left unmatched: 8. The CDR3 extends over 16 amino acids. CDR1 and CDR2 from the germline V gene are MNHNS and SASEGT. The DNA for the CDR3 is TGTGCCAGCAGTGAAAGGCTCCAGACAGGGAATTCACCCCTCCACTTT. This gives the protein CASSERLQTGNSPLHF.

The chain couples TRBV28 to TRBJ1-5, with D perhaps matching TRBD1 (6 bases). Germline lookup yields CDR1 MDHEN and CDR2 SYDVKM. The CDR3 is 12 residues long. V gave up 5 bases and J gave up 12 bases, with 14 bases separating them. CDR3 DNA: TGTGCCAGCAGTCTCCGGGACAAATTCCAGCATTTT. As protein: CASSLRDKFQHF.

The genes are TRBV18 and TRBJ2-7, with 9 bases lining up with TRBD2. This CDR3 is 15 amino acids long. Germline values: CDR1 KGHSH, CDR2 LQKENI. The trim removed 6 bases at V and 3 bases at J, leaving 9 bases unmatched. The CDR3 bases are TGTGCCAGCTCCCTTCCCTTTAGCGGGAGCTACGAGCAGTACTTC. Translated: CASSLPFSGSYEQYF. Filled out from reference TRBV18 and TRBJ2-7, the complete variable domain reads NAGVMQNPRHLVRRRGQEARLRCSPMKGHSHVYWYRQLPEEGLKFMVYLQKENIIDESGMPKERFSAEFPKEGPSILRIQQVVRGDSAAYFCASSLPFSGSYEQYFGPGTRLTVT.

There are a few counts of this clone. This chain uses TRBV5-4 with TRBJ1-1; tentative D call: TRBD1 (6 bases). Germline-derived CDR1 and CDR2 are SGHNT and YYREEE (reference sequence). V was clipped by 2 bases and J by 5 bases, with 10 bases between them. The CDR3 covers 13 residues. The CDR3 DNA reads TGTGCCAGCAGCTTCCTAGGGGGAACTGAAGCTTTCTTT. Translating gives CASSFLGGTEAFF.

V gene TRBV4-1 combines with J gene TRBJ2-3, with D perhaps TRBD1 (6 bases). Deletions cut 6 bases from V and 0 bases from J, with 16 bases between. There are 16 residues in the CDR3. Germline CDR1 MGHRA, CDR2 YSYEKL. CDR3 region: CASSYTGPSSTDTQYF. The CDR3 DNA follows: TGCGCCAGCAGTTATACAGGGCCTTCTAGCACAGATACGCAGTATTTT.

DNA for the CDR3: TGTGCCACCCGTCCCCGGGACAGGGGCTATGGCTACACCTTC. Translating it yields CATRPRDRGYGYTF. The chain has TRBV15 and TRBJ1-2; the match to TRBD1 covers 10 bases. Trimming removed 8 bases from V and 4 bases from J; junction bases left unmatched: 7. Germline CDR1 is LNHNV and CDR2 is YYDKDF (reference sequence). The CDR3 length is 14 residues.

The CDR3 nucleotides read TGTGCCAGCATCGGGTTCGGGGGAGAAAAACTGTTTTTT. Translation gives CASIGFGGEKLFF. V and J are TRBV2 and TRBJ1-4; a weak D match, TRBD1 (5 bases). Germline values: CDR1 SNHLY, CDR2 FYNNEI. V gave up 7 bases and J gave up 8 bases, with 14 bases separating them. This CDR3 spans 13 amino acids.

The chain carries TRBV5-1 and TRBJ2-5, with D possibly TRBD2 on 6 matching bases. The CDR3 spans 13 residues. V shed 4 bases and J shed 2 bases, with 9 bases lying between them. CDR1 and CDR2 from the germline V gene are SGHRS and YFSETQ. CDR3 protein: CASSIGGQETQYF. CDR3 DNA sequence: TGCGCCAGCAGCATCGGGGGACAAGAGACCCAGTACTTC.

The V call is TRBV6-5, the J call TRBJ1-1; 10 nucleotides agree with TRBD1. The J segment lost 9 bases and the V segment lost 4 bases, leaving 11 bases of the junction unmatched. The CDR3 has 15 residues. The germline CDR1 and CDR2 sequences are MNHEY and SVGAGI. CDR3 loop: CASSSPGQGNLKAFF. For the CDR3, the DNA is TGTGCCAGCAGTTCCCCGGGACAGGGGAATTTGAAAGCTTTCTTT.

This clone was counted only a few times. The chain combines TRBV27 with TRBJ1-2; tentatively, D is TRBD1 (6 bases). The V end lost 5 bases, the J end lost 4 bases, and 17 bases lay between the germline ends. CDR1 and CDR2 (germline): MNHEY, SMNVEV (reference sequence). The CDR3 has 15 residues. The CDR3 loop reads CASSPSQGSRYGYTF. The CDR3 DNA is TGTGCCAGCAGTCCATCCCAGGGGAGTCGCTATGGCTACACCTTC.

The chain joins TRBV9 to TRBJ2-5; 14 bases match TRBD2. J gave up 4 bases and V 3 bases, and 8 bases lay outside the gene matches. The CDR3 extends over 17 amino acids. The V gene's germline CDR1 is SGDLS and CDR2 YYNGEE. In nucleotides, the CDR3 is TGTGCCAGCAGCGGCGGGACTAGCGGGGGCCGCCGAGAGACCCAGTACTTC. As protein: CASSGGTSGGRRETQYF. Full variable domain (rest looked up from reference TRBV9 and TRBJ2-5): DSGVTQTPKHLITATGQRVTLRCSPRSGDLSVYWYQQSLDQGLQFLIQYYNGEERAKGNILERFSAQQFPDLHSELNLSSLELGDSALYFCASSGGTSGGRRETQYFGPGTRLLVL.

V and J are TRBV27 and TRBJ1-2; no reliable D call. CDR3 size: 13 residues. The V and J ends lost 0 bases and 9 bases respectively, with 11 bases between them. CDR1 is MNHEY and CDR2 is SMNVEV in the germline V gene (reference sequence). CDR3 region: CASSLSSGGSYTF. The CDR3 coding sequence is TGTGCCAGCAGTTTATCGAGCGGAGGAAGCTACACCTTC.

This clone was counted once. The DNA for the CDR3 is TGTGCCAGTTCGCGTGTTTCGGGTTATTCACCCCTCCACTTT. Translated: CASSRVSGYSPLHF. The rearrangement links TRBV28 to TRBJ1-6, with D uncertain. Between the trimmed V and J ends, which lost 9 bases and 8 bases, there was a span of 17 bases. The CDR3 loop spans 14 amino acids. The V gene's germline CDR1 is MDHEN and CDR2 SYDVKM.

The V and J genes are TRBV4-1 and TRBJ1-1; D is unresolved. Trimming took 0 bases from V and 0 from J, leaving 2 bases between them. Germline-derived CDR1 and CDR2 are MGHRA and YSYEKL. The CDR3 length is 13 residues. The CDR3: CASSQDLNTEAFF. The CDR3 nucleotides are TGCGCCAGCAGCCAAGACTTGAACACTGAAGCTTTCTTT.

This clone was observed a few times. This chain links TRBV5-4 with TRBJ2-2, with D tentatively TRBD2 (6 bases). Looked up from germline, CDR1 is SGHNT and CDR2 is YYREEE (reference sequence). V dropped 6 bases and J dropped 1 base, with 13 bases sitting between them. This CDR3 is built from 15 residues. The CDR3 DNA sequence: TGTGCCAGCAACAGTCGGGGGATGAACACCGGGGAGCTGTTTTTT. Its protein product is CASNSRGMNTGELFF.

The chain joins TRBV27 to TRBJ2-5; TRBD1 matches 7 bases. V was pared by 4 bases and J by 5 bases, with 7 bases of the junction left unmatched. The CDR3 is 14 residues long. From germline, CDR1 is MNHEY and CDR2 SMNVEV (reference sequence). The DNA for the CDR3 is TGTGCCAGCAGTTCAACAGGGGATCGGGAGACCCAGTACTTC. Protein: CASSSTGDRETQYF.

The V call is TRBV19, the J call TRBJ1-4, with 8 bases fitting TRBD1. The CDR3 is made up of 15 amino acids. CDR1 and CDR2 (germline): LNHDA, SQIVND (reference sequence). V trimming: 7 bases; J trimming: 3 bases; junction bases outside the gene matches: 7. CDR3 DNA: TGTGCCAGTACTGACAGGGGAGAGGCTAATGAAAAACTGTTTTTT. Residues: CASTDRGEANEKLFF.

The CDR3 DNA is TGTGCCAGCAGCTTTGGGACAGGACCCGAGCAGTACTTC. This gives the protein CASSFGTGPEQYF. The chain carries TRBV5-4 and TRBJ2-7, with 8 nucleotides matching TRBD1. Germline V lookup: CDR1 SGHNT, CDR2 YYREEE (reference sequence). The V and J ends lost 2 bases and 6 bases, in that order; junction bases with no gene match: 4. The CDR3 sequence is 13 residues long.

The genes are TRBV7-6 and TRBJ1-1, with 7 bases lining up with TRBD1. V trimming: 6 bases; J trimming: 5 bases; junction bases outside the gene matches: 3. CDR1 is SGHVS, CDR2 FNYEAQ, per germline. The CDR3 extends over 12 amino acids. The chain's CDR3 is CASSSRGTEAFF. The CDR3 nucleotides read TGTGCCAGCAGTTCCAGGGGGACTGAAGCTTTCTTT.

This clone was observed a single time. This chain connects TRBV29-1 to TRBJ1-2; 8 bases are a match to TRBD1. The ends lost 6 bases at V and 7 bases at J; junction bases unmatched: 10. Per the germline V gene, CDR1 is SQVTM and CDR2 is ANQGSEA. CDR3 length: 13 amino acids. The DNA of the CDR3 is TGCAGCGTGCGAACAGGGGGAGGTTTTGGCTACACCTTC. Its translation is CSVRTGGGFGYTF.